A single sample is the source of the 23 T cell receptor beta chains below, sequenced in a study of blood T cell repertoires in COVID-19 (dated by TCRdb to the early 2020s). Libraries were prepared through the immunoSEQ multiplex PCR assay. Held by TCRdb, this immuneACCESS table contains in-frame sequences only and omits some clones. Under half of the omission traces to an unresolved V gene where checked; the cause of the rest is unknown. Recorded for this sample are under 150,000 clones; around four fifths of them occurred a single time. Together, the top ten hold around 6.5% of the sample. Source material: PBMCs or T cells enriched from blood (not recorded which). Receptors originate from a woman aged 35 to 49 who had recovered from COVID-19.

V gene TRBV4-1 combines with J gene TRBJ1-2; the D gene is possibly TRBD1 (5 bases). Trimming took off 4 bases at V and 3 bases at J, with 15 bases between the two ends. This CDR3 contains 15 residues. Germline-derived CDR1 and CDR2 are MGHRA and YSYEKL. The CDR3 DNA sequence: TGCGCCAGCAGCCCGCTAATAGGGGTCGACTATGGCTACACCTTC. Translation gives CASSPLIGVDYGYTF.

J is TRBJ2-3 and V is TRBV19, with D unresolved. CDR3 size: 12 residues. In germline, CDR1 is LNHDA, CDR2 SQIVND (reference sequence). The V end lost 4 bases, the J end lost 0 bases, and 2 bases lay between the germline ends. The CDR3: CASSTSTDTQYF. The CDR3 DNA sequence: TGTGCCAGTAGTACAAGCACAGATACGCAGTATTTT.

The chain uses TRBV11-2 and TRBJ2-1; TRBD1 matches 11 bases. The junction had 9 bases not matched to a gene; V was cut back by 6 bases and J by 8 bases. The CDR3 spans 15 residues. Germline CDR1 is SGHAT and CDR2 is FQNNGV. CDR3 in DNA: TGTGCCAGCAGGAGGGGACAGGGGGGTGTGGATGAGCAGTTCTTC. Its translation: CASRRGQGGVDEQFF.

This clone was seen a single time. This chain joins TRBV10-3 and TRBJ2-2; TRBD2 agrees at 9 bases. The CDR3 has 15 amino acids. V lost 2 bases and J lost 5; bases outside the gene matches: 3. CDR1 and CDR2 (germline): ENHRY, SYGVKD. The CDR3 region has the DNA TGTGCCATCAGTGAGGGAGCGGGAGGAACCGGGGAGCTGTTTTTT. Translation: CAISEGAGGTGELFF.

This chain uses TRBV5-8 with TRBJ1-2; no clear D. From germline, CDR1 is SGHTS and CDR2 YDEGEE. V gave up 5 bases and J gave up 6 bases, with 11 bases separating them. This CDR3 has 12 residues. The CDR3 spells CASSYDEDGYTF. As DNA, the CDR3 is TGTGCCAGCAGTTATGACGAGGATGGCTACACCTTC.

V gene TRBV19 combines with J gene TRBJ1-5, with D perhaps matching TRBD1 (5 bases). Trimming removed 6 bases at V and 1 base at J, with 13 bases between. The CDR3 loop spans 15 amino acids. Germline V gene data show CDR1 as LNHDA and CDR2 as SQIVND (reference sequence). Here the CDR3 DNA reads TGTGCCAGTAGGCCTCTAAGGGGAAGCAATCAGCCCCAGCATTTT. Translated, it gives CASRPLRGSNQPQHF.

This clone is a singleton in its sample. The V and J genes are TRBV5-4 and TRBJ2-5; 10 bases fit TRBD1. CDR1 is SGHNT and CDR2 is YYREEE in the germline V gene (reference sequence). V lost 4 bases to trimming and J lost 7 bases; unmatched junction nucleotides: 10. The CDR3 spans 15 residues. The CDR3 protein is CASSAGTGDLWTQYF. In DNA, the CDR3 is TGTGCCAGCAGCGCAGGGACAGGGGATCTCTGGACCCAGTACTTC.

The chain links TRBV19 to TRBJ2-7; possible D gene TRBD1, 6 bases. The CDR3 runs 15 residues. The V gene lost 6 bases and the J gene lost 2 bases, with 17 bases spanning the gap. Germline CDR1 LNHDA, CDR2 SQIVND (reference sequence). CDR3 nucleotide sequence: TGTGCCAGTAGCCTATCTAGGGACAAAACCTACGAGCAGTACTTC. Amino acid sequence: CASSLSRDKTYEQYF.

In its sample, this clone was seen once. The chain is built from TRBV9 and TRBJ2-3; D possibly corresponds to TRBD2 (5 bases). V lost 2 bases, J lost 2 bases, and 15 bases lay in between. Germline V gene sequence: CDR1 SGDLS, CDR2 YYNGEE. The CDR3 spans 16 residues. CDR3 loop: CASSVGVSPSTDTQYF. The CDR3 coding sequence is TGTGCCAGCAGCGTCGGGGTTTCACCTTCCACAGATACGCAGTATTTT.

This chain uses TRBV25-1 with TRBJ2-3; 13 positions match TRBD2. V gave up 6 bases and J gave up 7 bases; unmatched junction bases: 7. CDR3 length: 15 amino acids. Germline V lookup: CDR1 MGHDK, CDR2 SYGVNS. The CDR3 sequence: CASSLLAGGGNTQYF. The CDR3 DNA sequence: TGTGCCAGCAGCCTACTAGCGGGGGGGGGAAATACGCAGTATTTT.

The count of this clone is one. The rearrangement links TRBV27 to TRBJ1-1, with D possibly being TRBD1 (5 bases). Germline V gives CDR1 MNHEY, CDR2 SMNVEV (reference sequence). The CDR3 has 14 residues. V lost 5 bases, J lost 5 bases, and 15 bases lay in between. The CDR3 is CASSTPGRATEAFF. The CDR3 nucleotides read TGTGCCAGCAGTACCCCGGGCAGGGCGACTGAAGCTTTCTTT.

The chain couples TRBV18 to TRBJ2-1; 8 nucleotides align to TRBD1. The CDR3 consists of 15 residues. Germline V gene sequence: CDR1 KGHSH, CDR2 LQKENI. Losses at the gene ends were 5 bases for V and 7 bases for J; bases not matched to a gene: 10. CDR3 DNA sequence: TGTGCCAGCTCATCGCCTCGACAGGGGAAGAATGAGCAGTTCTTC. This gives the protein CASSSPRQGKNEQFF.

This clone was recorded once. The chain links TRBV3-1 (or the pseudogene TRBV3-2) to TRBJ1-1, with 7 positions matching TRBD1. The J segment lost 4 bases and the V segment lost 2 bases, leaving 16 bases of the junction unmatched. Germline loops: CDR1 LGHDT, CDR2 YNNKEL (reference sequence). This CDR3 region has 18 residues. CDR3 coding DNA: TGTGCCAGCAGCCAACTTCCGAGACAGGGACCCGCCGGCACTGAAGCTTTCTTT. Translating it yields CASSQLPRQGPAGTEAFF.

Details on this clone: Compared with germline, one end of the junction differs, possibly owing to a read error. This sequence joins TRBV7-7 and TRBJ2-6; TRBD1 matches at 8 bases. Germline CDR1 and CDR2: SSHAT and FNYEAQ (reference sequence). The CDR3 runs 15 residues. In nucleotides, the CDR3 is TGTGCTAGCAGCCCAGGGGGCGCTGGGGCCAACGTCCTGACTTTC. Translating gives CASSPGGAGANVLTF.

The chain couples TRBV2 to TRBJ2-5, with 8 bases aligning to TRBD2. J gave up 1 base and V 7 bases, and 2 bases lay outside the gene matches. The CDR3 is 13 amino acids. The germline CDR1 and CDR2 sequences are SNHLY and FYNNEI. CDR3 protein: CASTGTSQETQYF. DNA of the CDR3: TGTGCCAGCACCGGGACTAGCCAAGAGACCCAGTACTTC.

The chain is built from TRBV9 and TRBJ2-7, with 10 bases aligning to TRBD1. Germline CDR1 is SGDLS and CDR2 is YYNGEE. The CDR3 contains 15 residues. V lost 0 bases to trimming and J lost 5 bases; unmatched junction nucleotides: 5. The CDR3: CASSVAGGTGDEQYF. DNA for the CDR3: TGTGCCAGCAGCGTAGCTGGGGGGACAGGGGACGAGCAGTACTTC.

The V gene is TRBV2, the J gene TRBJ2-3; 11 nucleotides match TRBD2. Trimming removed 4 bases from V and 3 bases from J; junction bases left unmatched: 3. There are 15 residues in the CDR3. Germline CDR1 and CDR2: SNHLY and FYNNEI. CDR3 loop: CASSVLAGGTDTQYF. CDR3 in DNA: TGTGCCAGCAGTGTTCTAGCGGGGGGAACAGATACGCAGTATTTT.

This chain uses TRBV7-9 with TRBJ1-4; 9 bases line up with TRBD1. Trimming at V came to 1 base and at J to 8 bases, leaving 2 bases not matched to a gene. The germline V gene has CDR1 SEHNR and CDR2 FQNEAQ (reference sequence). CDR3 size: 14 residues. CDR3: CASSLGTGDEKLFF. The CDR3 region has the DNA TGTGCCAGCAGCTTAGGGACAGGGGACGAAAAACTGTTTTTT.

The rearrangement uses TRBV9 and TRBJ1-2; D perhaps matches TRBD1 (6 bases). CDR1 SGDLS and CDR2 YYNGEE come from the germline V gene. V was trimmed by 0 bases and J by 3 bases, leaving 12 bases between them. The CDR3 length is 15 residues. CDR3 amino acids: CASSVEVGGDYGYTF. Here the CDR3 DNA reads TGTGCCAGCAGCGTAGAAGTAGGGGGGGACTATGGCTACACCTTC.

This chain uses TRBV6-5 with TRBJ1-2, with a tentative D call TRBD1 (5 bases). V dropped 6 bases and J dropped 6 bases, with 17 bases sitting between them. This CDR3 comprises 14 residues. From germline, CDR1 is MNHEY and CDR2 SVGAGI. Written as DNA, the CDR3 is TGTGCCAGCAGAGTAAGGCCGGACATCGATGGCTACACCTTC. Its protein product is CASRVRPDIDGYTF.

This clone was observed a few times. The genes are TRBV9 and TRBJ1-5; no clear D gene. Trimming stripped 0 bases from V and 6 bases from J, with 7 bases between. The V gene's germline CDR1 is SGDLS and CDR2 YYNGEE. The CDR3 is 13 residues long. Here the CDR3 DNA reads TGTGCCAGCAGCGTAGGAGGCAGTCAGCCCCAGCATTTT. It specifies CASSVGGSQPQHF.

This chain connects TRBV20-1 to TRBJ2-5, with D unclear. The germline V gene has CDR1 DFQATT and CDR2 SNEGSKA (reference sequence). The V gene lost 3 bases and the J gene lost 5 bases, with 7 bases spanning the gap. The CDR3 sequence is 11 residues long. Written as DNA, the CDR3 is TGCAGTGCTAGGAGGTCTGAGACCCAGTACTTC. The encoded protein is CSARRSETQYF.

The CDR3 loop reads CASSSQPTSGIEQFF. The CDR3 nucleotides are TGTGCCAGCAGCTCCCAGCCGACTAGCGGGATTGAGCAGTTCTTC. The chain is built from TRBV11-3 and TRBJ2-1; 11 bases line up with TRBD2. V dropped 4 bases and J dropped 9; count of bases not matched to a gene: 8. The CDR3 spans 15 residues. In germline, CDR1 is SGHNT, CDR2 YENEEA.